This T cell receptor (beta chain) was recorded in a study of blood T cell repertoires in COVID-19. Background on the study: From the United States, Italy and Spain came samples of acute and convalescent COVID-19.

This study enrolled people aged about 18 to 95 from around 26 US geographic areas. Before being deemed recovered, Cohort 3 donors had two negative PCRs, clearance, or symptom resolution. Authors' data handling: By means of reference gene primer amplification, nucleated cell counts were estimated. The table came from immunoSEQ multiplex PCR; TCRdb's copy has only in-frame clones and leaves some out. V and J calls and clone size are those listed in that table; D and trimming were worked out from the DNA. The sample carries approximately 480,000 clones, roughly nine tenths recorded once. Germline CDR1 reads MDHEN; CDR2 reads SYDVKM. The CDR3 totals 19 residues. Unmatched junction bases numbered 11, after V lost 5 bases and J lost 0 bases.

V usage is TRBV28 and J usage is TRBJ1-3; 12 nucleotides match TRBD1. This sequence originates from a woman aged 18-29 years who had recovered from COVID-19. The sequencing input was PBMCs or T cells enriched from blood (not recorded which). The CDR3 DNA reads TGTGCCAGCAGTCTCCGCCGGGACAGGGGGCTACTCTCTGGAAACACCATATATTTT. It encodes CASSLRRDRGLLSGNTIYF.